This T cell receptor beta chain emerged from a study of early stage breast cancer tumors. Here immunoSEQ multiplex PCR was the method, and the copy in TCRdb shows in-frame clones only, minus some. The sample records 60,000 to 80,000 clones, more than 65% being singletons. Study results and caveats: Commonly generated sequences made up most enriched TCRB sequences shared between patients.

Trimming stripped 4 bases from V and 6 bases from J, with 12 bases between. The germline V gene encodes CDR1 MDHEN and CDR2 SYDVKM. CDR3 size: 14 residues. Details on this clone: Its antigen is unidentified.

V usage is TRBV28 and J usage is TRBJ2-2, with D perhaps TRBD1 or TRBD2 (5 bases each). Sample: blood. This receptor was taken from a person between 55 and 69 years old with breast cancer. Here the CDR3 reads CASSSSRGPGELFF. CDR3 DNA: TGTGCCAGCAGTTCAAGTAGGGGACCCGGGGAGCTGTTTTTT.